The clone carrying this T cell receptor (beta chain) was detected ten times or more. Its antigen is not identified. Unsorted libraries used 2 million PBMCs kept at -80 degrees C. This sample stems from a study of neurological immune-mediated disorders. Study-wide results and limits: None of the CDR3 amino acid sequences of expanded clones recurred across subjects, suggesting private repertoires in all groups.

V shed 0 bases and J 7 bases; nucleotides not matched to a gene: 14. Per the germline V gene, CDR1 is SGHRS and CDR2 is YFSETQ. The CDR3 contains 19 residues. Each TCR transcript was tagged with a 10-nucleotide random UMI during 5'RACE. From 15-18 subjects, each sequencing run yielded over 180 million TCR-beta sequences. TCRdb re-derived calls from the 5' RACE reads in MiXCR, one entry per CDR3 protein. The sample records 95,000 to 150,000 distinct CDR3 sequences, 3.2% being singletons. The sequence was collected from a woman in her thirties with multiple sclerosis. The chain uses TRBV5-1 and TRBJ2-2; 11 bases are shared with TRBD2. The sequencing sample was made of PBMCs. CDR3 sequence reads: CASSLAPAGTSGGSGELFF. As DNA, the CDR3 is TGCGCCAGCAGCTTGGCGCCCGCTGGGACTAGCGGCGGTAGCGGGGAGCTGTTTTTT.